The entry below gives a single T cell receptor beta chain sequence along with its context. Its specificity is unknown. This record belongs to a study of molecular identifiers for immune sequencing clone quantification. Previously published methods and listed TCR primers were used for the bulk TCR libraries. TCRdb reanalysed the PCR reads using MiXCR and keeps one entry per CDR3 protein. The sample includes around 460,000 distinct CDR3 sequences, approximately 25% of them seen just once. J lost 8 bases, V lost 4 bases, and 11 bases had no gene match. Germline CDR1 and CDR2: SGDLS and YYNGEE. The CDR3 runs 14 residues. The study, taken as a whole, reports: The share of molecules held by clones above 20 RNA copies was over 97% in effector cells and under 1% in naive cells. One cell's worth of spiked Jurkat TCR RNA was reportedly detectable among approximately 980,000 naive cells.

V is TRBV9 and J is TRBJ1-1; 7 nucleotides match TRBD1. This TCR came from a human donor in good health. Some libraries in this study had Jurkat cell RNA spiked in. The source material was naive CD8+ T cells from blood, with Jurkat cell RNA spiked in. Documented subset: FACS-sorted CD8+CD4-CCR7+CD45RA+ naive T cells. The CDR3 DNA reads as TGTGCCAGCAGCCCAGGGGGGGGATATAGGGAAGCTTTCTTT. Amino acids: CASSPGGGYREAFF.